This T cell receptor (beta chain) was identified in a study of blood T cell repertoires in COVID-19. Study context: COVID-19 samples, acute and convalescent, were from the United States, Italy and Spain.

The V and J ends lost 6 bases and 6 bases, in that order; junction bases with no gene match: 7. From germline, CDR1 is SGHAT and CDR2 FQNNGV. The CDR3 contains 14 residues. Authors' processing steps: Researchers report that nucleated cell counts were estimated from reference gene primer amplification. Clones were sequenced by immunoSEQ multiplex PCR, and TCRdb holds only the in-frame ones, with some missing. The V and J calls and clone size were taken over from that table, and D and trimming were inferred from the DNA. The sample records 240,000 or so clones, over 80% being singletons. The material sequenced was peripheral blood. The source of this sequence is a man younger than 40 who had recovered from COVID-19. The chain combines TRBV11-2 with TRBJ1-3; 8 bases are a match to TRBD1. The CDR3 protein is CASSLDRGKNTIYF. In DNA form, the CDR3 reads TGTGCCAGCAGTCTCGACAGGGGAAAAAACACCATATATTTT.